The present TCR beta chain was sequenced within a study of T cells in Graves' hyperthyroidism and ophthalmopathy. Hyperthyroidism in the patients, aged 18 to 65, was newly diagnosed and under 2 months in duration. Clinical symptoms, serum thyroxine and TRAb, thyroid ultrasound and orbital computed tomography were used for the diagnoses. Amplification of TCR beta CDR3 regions used RNA as the template. Researchers ran a first-round RT-PCR on the TCR CDR3 using the HTBI primer set. MiXCR was run by TCRdb on the multiplex PCR reads, yielding one entry per CDR3 protein. The sample yields fewer than 650,000 distinct CDR3 sequences, over 11% seen once. Germline V CDR1 and CDR2: MNHNS, SASEGT. Trimming cost V 5 bases and J 5 bases, with 22 bases left between them. This CDR3 spans 16 amino acids. In this sample, this clonotype turned up many times.

The origin of this receptor is a woman aged 25 to 45 with Graves' hyperthyroidism that later progressed to Graves' ophthalmopathy. The sample was blood. The gene calls are TRBV6-1 and TRBJ2-7; tentative D call: TRBD1 (6 bases). CDR3 sequence: CASSSYLGTWRDEQYF. CDR3 sequence (DNA): TGTGCCAGCAGTTCCTATCTAGGGACATGGCGGGACGAGCAGTACTTC.